Shown below are 10 T cell receptor beta chains from a single sample sequenced in a study of blood T cell repertoires in COVID-19. Produced via immunoSEQ multiplex PCR; TCRdb's table is partial and in-frame only. The data contain about 400,000 clones, around 87% of them seen just once; the ten biggest clones take up around 3%. Sequences were obtained from peripheral blood. These receptors all come from a human donor in a cohort sampled during active COVID-19.

This rearrangement joins TRBV28 to TRBJ2-7; 8 positions match TRBD1. The CDR3 runs 14 residues. Per germline, CDR1 MDHEN and CDR2 SYDVKM. Losses at the gene ends were 4 bases for V and 5 bases for J; bases not matched to a gene: 7. This chain's CDR3 is CASSSSPGQDEQYF. The DNA for the CDR3 is TGTGCCAGCAGTTCCTCTCCGGGACAGGACGAGCAGTACTTC.

The chain is built from TRBV28 and TRBJ1-2; the D gene is possibly TRBD1 (6 bases). This CDR3 is 13 amino acids long. Trimming took 1 base from V and 8 from J, leaving 11 bases between them. Per germline, CDR1 MDHEN and CDR2 SYDVKM. The CDR3 sequence is CASSLYRVEGYTF. In nucleotides, the CDR3 is TGTGCCAGCAGTTTATACAGGGTTGAAGGCTACACCTTC.

V gene TRBV7-7 combines with J gene TRBJ2-5, with 8 bases fitting TRBD1. V trimming: 5 bases; J trimming: 5 bases; junction bases outside the gene matches: 7. Germline CDR1 reads SSHAT; CDR2 reads FNYEAQ (reference sequence). The length of the CDR3 is 14 residues. In DNA, the CDR3 is TGTGCCAGCAGCCCAATCCGACAGGGGGAGACCCAGTACTTC. Encoded protein: CASSPIRQGETQYF. Combining the CDR3 with reference TRBV7-7 and TRBJ2-5 gives the whole variable domain GAGVSQSPRYKVTKRGQDVTLRCDPISSHATLYWYQQALGQGPEFLTYFNYEAQPDKSGLPSDRFSAERPEGSISTLTIQRTEQRDSAMYRCASSPIRQGETQYFGPGTRLLVL.

The chain carries TRBV5-5 and TRBJ2-5; a weak D match, TRBD2 (6 bases). Germline V gives CDR1 SGHKS, CDR2 YYEKEE (reference sequence). The CDR3 has 14 amino acids. V lost 0 bases to trimming and J lost 5 bases, with 11 bases between them. CDR3 amino acids: CASSLAEGRETQYF. The CDR3 nucleotides read TGTGCCAGCAGCTTGGCGGAGGGAAGGGAGACCCAGTACTTC.

The chain carries TRBV28 and TRBJ2-7; 9 nucleotides align to TRBD1. The trim removed 8 bases at V and 3 bases at J, leaving 8 bases unmatched. The CDR3 sequence is 14 residues long. From germline, CDR1 is MDHEN and CDR2 SYDVKM. CDR3 in amino acids: CASGGTGRLYEQYF. The CDR3 DNA sequence: TGTGCCAGCGGGGGGACAGGGAGACTCTACGAGCAGTACTTC.

This clone occurred once. The chain joins TRBV11-2 to TRBJ2-1, with a tentative D call TRBD1 (6 bases). The CDR3 loop spans 12 amino acids. Trimming left V 1 base short and J 12 bases short, with 10 bases between. Germline V gene data show CDR1 as SGHAT and CDR2 as FQNNGV. The CDR3 protein is CASSLAGDAQFF. The CDR3 DNA follows: TGTGCCAGCAGCTTAGCAGGGGACGCGCAGTTCTTC.

The genes are TRBV20-1 and TRBJ1-2, with D possibly matching TRBD1 (5 bases). Trimming cost V 3 bases and J 8 bases, with 13 bases left between them. The CDR3 totals 12 residues. CDR1 and CDR2 from the germline V gene are DFQATT and SNEGSKA (reference sequence). The CDR3 sequence is CSASSITGGYTF. The CDR3, as DNA: TGCAGTGCTAGTTCCATAACAGGCGGCTACACCTTC.

The chain is built from TRBV2 and TRBJ2-7; D is possibly TRBD2 (5 bases). CDR1 and CDR2 from the germline V gene are SNHLY and FYNNEI. CDR3 length equals 15 residues. The V end was cut by 3 bases, the J end by 2 bases, with 14 bases between. CDR3 nucleotides: TGTGCCAGCAGTGACTGGAAGACTAATACCTACGAGCAGTACTTC. As protein: CASSDWKTNTYEQYF.

The CDR3 region has the DNA TGTGCCAGCAGTGAAGATCCAGGGGCTGGGGCTTTCTTT. Protein: CASSEDPGAGAFF. The chain recombines TRBV2 with TRBJ1-1; TRBD1 might be the D (6 bases). The germline V and J ends were trimmed by 1 base and 11 bases, with 14 bases remaining between them. CDR1 is SNHLY and CDR2 is FYNNEI in the germline V gene. The CDR3 has 13 residues.

This clone showed up just a few times. The chain is built from TRBV4-1 and TRBJ2-7; D gene unclear. CDR3 length equals 15 residues. V lost 6 bases to trimming and J lost 0 bases, with 15 bases between them. Per the germline V gene, CDR1 is MGHRA and CDR2 is YSYEKL. CDR3 sequence: CASSSGPTNSYEQYF. The CDR3 coding sequence is TGCGCCAGCAGTTCGGGTCCGACCAACTCCTACGAGCAGTACTTC.